These T cell receptor beta chains were read from a single sample in a study of cytotoxic CD8 clonotypes in ibrutinib-treated CLL. Assay used: immunoSEQ multiplex PCR; TCRdb lists only in-frame clones, some missing. The data hold 50,000 to 65,000 clones, with about three quarters observed a single time. The sequencing used PBMCs, collected after 12 months of ibrutinib treatment. The receptors stem from a human donor with chronic lymphocytic leukemia. Each CDR3 is given with its conserved first and last residue. A D gene is named only where the DNA matches it firmly. The size entry is marked missing in some rows and otherwise reads once, few, many or a size class.

clone_size	cdr3_length	v_call	j_call	d_call	cdr3_nt	cdr3_aa
once	14	TRBV7-9	TRBJ2-1	TRBD2	TGTGCCAGCAGCTTAGATTGGACTAGTAGTGAGCAGTTCTTC	CASSLDWTSSEQFF
-	16	TRBV19	TRBJ2-3	TRBD2	TGTGCCAGTAGGAACCGGGGGGGGACTAGCACAGATACGCAGTATTTT	CASRNRGGTSTDTQYF
-	19	TRBV7-9	TRBJ2-1	TRBD2	TGTGCCAGCAGCCCTTGGGGACTAGCGGGAGGGCCGTCCTACAATGAGCAGTTCTTC	CASSPWGLAGGPSYNEQFF
once	14	TRBV2	TRBJ1-1	-	TGTGCCAGCAGTGAAAACGTTCAGGGCACTGAAGCTTTCTTT	CASSENVQGTEAFF
-	14	TRBV5-1	TRBJ1-3	TRBD1	TGCGCCAGCAGCTTGTTCGGGACAGGCGACACCATATATTTT	CASSLFGTGDTIYF
-	14	TRBV7-2	TRBJ2-3	TRBD2	TGTGCCAGCAGCCGGGGGGGAAACACAGATACGCAGTATTTT	CASSRGGNTDTQYF
-	15	TRBV4-3	TRBJ2-5	-	TGCGCCAGCAGCCAAATGACAGGACTACAAGAGACCCAGTACTTC	CASSQMTGLQETQYF
-	16	TRBV7-2	TRBJ2-3	TRBD2	TGTGCCAGCAGCGCGACTAGCGGTCACACGGCCGATACGCAGTATTTT	CASSATSGHTADTQYF
-	14	TRBV10-3	TRBJ2-5	-	TGTGCCATCAATTCCGGGACCGACCAAGAGACCCAGTACTTC	CAINSGTDQETQYF
-	16	TRBV5-1	TRBJ2-1	TRBD2	TGCGCCAGCAGTATTGGCCCTAGCGGGAGGGTCAATGAGCAGTTCTTC	CASSIGPSGRVNEQFF
-	16	TRBV27	TRBJ2-1	TRBD2	TGTGCCAGCAGTCGAATAGCGGGAGTGAACGGCAATGAGCAGTTCTTC	CASSRIAGVNGNEQFF
-	13	TRBV30	TRBJ2-3	TRBD2	TGTGCCTGGAGTGTAGCGGGAGAAGATACGCAGTATTTT	CAWSVAGEDTQYF
-	16	TRBV9	TRBJ2-1	TRBD2	TGTGCCAGCAGCGTTATCTCGGCTGCGGGAGGGGATGAGCAGTTCTTC	CASSVISAAGGDEQFF
-	11	TRBV6-5	TRBJ2-7	-	TGTGCCAGCAGTTTTGGGAGGGAGCAGTACTTC	CASSFGREQYF
-	16	TRBV5-1	TRBJ2-7	TRBD2	TGCGCCAGCAGCCCGCTCGCTAGCGGGAGTTCCTACGAGCAGTACTTC	CASSPLASGSSYEQYF
once	16	TRBV6-7	TRBJ2-1	TRBD2	TGTGCCAGCAGCCCCTCCCCAGCGGGAGCCCACAATGAGCAGTTCTTC	CASSPSPAGAHNEQFF
-	16	TRBV28	TRBJ2-5	TRBD2	TGTGCCAGCACAGGGTTCAGGGAGGGGTACCAAGAGACCCAGTACTTC	CASTGFREGYQETQYF
few	15	TRBV6-5	TRBJ2-7	-	TGTGCCAGCAGTTACTCGCAGCTGAGCTCCTACGAGCAGTACTTC	CASSYSQLSSYEQYF
-	18	TRBV27	TRBJ2-6	-	TGTGCCAGCAGTTTACGAGGGAGTAGGAACGCTGGGGCCAACGTCCTGACTTTC	CASSLRGSRNAGANVLTF
few	13	TRBV10-1	TRBJ2-2	-	TGCGCCAGCAGTGTGGAGGCCACCGGGGAGCTGTTTTTT	CASSVEATGELFF
-	18	TRBV11-2	TRBJ2-7	TRBD2	TGTGCCAGCAGCTTACACGGGTCTGTGGCGGGAGGGAGAAACGAGCAGTACTTC	CASSLHGSVAGGRNEQYF
few	15	TRBV29-1	TRBJ1-2	-	TGCAGCGTGGGGCACGTCGCTGCCACTAACTATGGCTACACCTTC	CSVGHVAATNYGYTF
-	16	TRBV5-4	TRBJ2-5	TRBD1	TGTGCCAGCAGCCCTCAGGGGCACAGGGGGCAAGAGACCCAGTACTTC	CASSPQGHRGQETQYF
medium-sized	14	TRBV29-1	TRBJ2-7	-	TGCAGCGTTGTGGGATACCGTGGGTTTTACGAGCAGTACTTC	CSVVGYRGFYEQYF
-	13	TRBV2	TRBJ2-2	-	TGTGCCAGCAGTGTTCGGGGGGACACGGAGCTGTTTTTT	CASSVRGDTELFF
once	15	TRBV19	TRBJ1-5	-	TGTGCCAGTAGTATGGTCTTAAGGCAGGGTCCGCCCCAGCATTTT	CASSMVLRQGPPQHF
-	14	TRBV6-1	TRBJ2-7	TRBD2	TGTGCCAGCAGTGAACTGCGGGAGATCTACGAGCAGTACTTC	CASSELREIYEQYF
-	15	TRBV11-1	TRBJ2-7	-	TGTGCCAGCAGCTTAGGGGCGGGAAACTCCTACGAGCAGTACTTC	CASSLGAGNSYEQYF
many	14	TRBV19	TRBJ2-3	-	TGTGCCAGTAGTACCGGACCGGAGACAGATACGCAGTATTTT	CASSTGPETDTQYF
-	15	TRBV7-9	TRBJ2-3	-	TGTGCCAGCAGCCCTGCCGGACGTTCCACAGATACGCAGTATTTT	CASSPAGRSTDTQYF
-	12	TRBV5-1	TRBJ2-7	-	TGCGCCAGCAGCTTGACAGACTACGAGCAGTACTTC	CASSLTDYEQYF
-	15	TRBV5-6	TRBJ2-5	-	TGTGCCAGCAGCACCACAGGTAGGGCCCAAGAGACCCAGTACTTC	CASSTTGRAQETQYF
once	19	TRBV9	TRBJ2-1	TRBD1	TGTGCCAGCACCAAAGGGAGGGGACAGGGACTTAATTCCTACAATGAGCAGTTCTTC	CASTKGRGQGLNSYNEQFF
-	13	TRBV6-1	TRBJ2-2	-	TGTGCCAGCAAACTTTCCTCCACCGGGGAGCTGTTTTTT	CASKLSSTGELFF
-	11	TRBV28	TRBJ2-5	-	TGTGCCAGCAGTCACGAGGAGACCCAGTACTTC	CASSHEETQYF
-	15	TRBV18	TRBJ2-7	-	TGTGCCAGCTCACCACGGGACCCAGGTGGCTACGAGCAGTACTTC	CASSPRDPGGYEQYF